The 10 T cell receptor beta chains in this list originate from one sample, sequenced in a study of cytomegalovirus exposure and HLA in healthy donors. The study ran its PCR with 60 Vbeta and 13 Jbeta primers. The data were produced by immunoSEQ multiplex PCR, yet TCRdb's version contains in-frame clones alone and is incomplete. The sample shows fewer than 300,000 clones, around 86% of them seen only once. The specimen was PBMCs. All receptors come from a middle-aged man in good health and CMV-seropositive.

The genes are TRBV15 and TRBJ2-1; 7 bases are a match to TRBD2. J lost 7 bases, V lost 3 bases, and 9 bases had no gene match. The CDR3 runs to 15 residues. Germline CDR1 reads LNHNV; CDR2 reads YYDKDF (reference sequence). Here the CDR3 DNA reads TGTGCCACCAGCAGGGAGCGGGCTAGCGGAAATGAGCAGTTCTTC. Its protein is CATSRERASGNEQFF.

The chain couples TRBV30 to TRBJ1-2; possible D gene TRBD1, 5 bases. Trimming stripped 5 bases from V and 14 bases from J, with 18 bases between. The CDR3 loop spans 11 amino acids. CDR1 is GTSNPN, CDR2 SVGIG, per germline (reference sequence). This CDR3 reads CAWDKQGLGTF. The CDR3 region has the DNA TGTGCCTGGGACAAGCAGGGCCTGGGGACCTTC.

The chain has TRBV5-4 and TRBJ2-5, with D possibly TRBD2 on 5 matching bases. From germline, CDR1 is SGHNT and CDR2 YYREEE (reference sequence). This CDR3 comprises 12 residues. Trimming left V 7 bases short and J 2 bases short, with 9 bases between. The CDR3 region has the DNA TGTGCCAGCCAAGGACTGCAAGAGACCCAGTACTTC. This codes for CASQGLQETQYF.

The CDR3 nucleotides read TGTGCCAGCAGCTTAGGGGGACTAGCGGGAGGGAGCTCCTACGAGCAGTACTTC. Translation: CASSLGGLAGGSSYEQYF. This sequence joins TRBV7-6 and TRBJ2-7, with 16 nucleotides matching TRBD2. J was trimmed by 0 bases and V by 1 base; bases with no gene match: 3. The CDR3 has 18 amino acids. Germline loops: CDR1 SGHVS, CDR2 FNYEAQ.

In DNA form, the CDR3 reads TGTGCCAGCAGTTTACCGGGGGGATTAACCTACGAGCAGTACTTC. The encoded protein is CASSLPGGLTYEQYF. This chain links TRBV28 with TRBJ2-7, with 7 bases identical to TRBD2. V lost 2 bases, J lost 2 bases, and 6 bases stayed unmatched. Germline CDR1 and CDR2: MDHEN and SYDVKM. The CDR3 is 15 amino acids.

The rearrangement links TRBV29-1 to TRBJ2-1, with 8 bases identical to TRBD2. Trimming cost V 6 bases and J 7 bases; bases outside gene matches: 14. The CDR3 length is 15 residues. Germline CDR1 is SQVTM and CDR2 is ANQGSEA. The CDR3 region is CSVGRGTRRRNEQFF. CDR3 nucleotides: TGCAGCGTCGGGCGGGGGACTAGGAGGAGGAATGAGCAGTTCTTC.

The CDR3: CASSYGLAASYEQYF. CDR3 DNA: TGTGCCAGCAGTTATGGACTAGCGGCCTCCTACGAGCAGTACTTC. The gene calls are TRBV28 and TRBJ2-7; 10 positions agree with TRBD2. J gave up 0 bases and V 4 bases, and 3 bases lay outside the gene matches. CDR3 length equals 15 residues. Germline lookup yields CDR1 MDHEN and CDR2 SYDVKM.

The chain uses TRBV7-9 and TRBJ2-1; TRBD1 matches at 7 bases. V dropped 4 bases and J dropped 0; count of bases not matched to a gene: 9. The CDR3 has 17 residues. CDR1 and CDR2 (germline): SEHNR, FQNEAQ (reference sequence). The CDR3 DNA sequence: TGTGCCAGCAGCTCCTGGGGACGGGACAGCTCCTACAATGAGCAGTTCTTC. Amino acid sequence: CASSSWGRDSSYNEQFF.

This rearrangement joins TRBV15 to TRBJ2-1; D possibly corresponds to TRBD2 (6 bases). V dropped 0 bases and J dropped 9 bases, with 18 bases sitting between them. Per the germline V gene, CDR1 is LNHNV and CDR2 is YYDKDF (reference sequence). The CDR3 loop spans 16 amino acids. This CDR3 is CATSRDRGGWYSEQFF. CDR3 coding DNA: TGTGCCACCAGCAGAGATCGAGGAGGGTGGTATTCTGAGCAGTTCTTC. Together with reference TRBV15 and TRBJ2-1, the CDR3 gives the full variable domain: DAMVIQNPRYQVTQFGKPVTLSCSQTLNHNVMYWYQQKSSQAPKLLFHYYDKDFNNEADTPDNFQSRRPNTSFCFLDIRSPGLGDTAMYLCATSRDRGGWYSEQFFGPGTRLTVL.

This clone was counted only a few times. J is TRBJ1-1 and V is TRBV5-4; 9 bases are shared with TRBD1. The V gene's germline CDR1 is SGHNT and CDR2 YYREEE (reference sequence). Trimming cost V 4 bases and J 7 bases; bases outside gene matches: 5. The CDR3 is 13 amino acids. CDR3 in amino acids: CASSAGTGIEAFF. CDR3 coding DNA: TGTGCCAGCAGCGCCGGGACAGGGATTGAAGCTTTCTTT.